This T cell receptor beta chain was recorded in a study of T cell changes during pregnancy in multiple sclerosis (dated by TCRdb to between 2019 and 2020). With respect to the entire study: The study examined how the T cell repertoire changed over the course of pregnancy in women with multiple sclerosis.

Library preparation was by the immunoSEQ multiplex PCR assay. TCRdb mirrors the immuneACCESS table, restricted to in-frame sequences. Some clones are absent from its copies; in checked studies, under half trace to an unresolved V gene, and the reason for the others is unknown. Here the sample has more than 95,000 clones; 85% to 95% occur a single time. Roughly 0.93% of the sample rests with the top ten. Details on this clone: Its target antigen remains unknown. It has no much larger one-base neighbor in the sample; base qualities were not kept.

The cysteine opens and the phenylalanine closes a CDR3 of 16 amino acids. CDR3 DNA only is kept here, 48 bases in frame from base 1. According to the germline V gene, CDR1 reads SGHRS and CDR2 reads YFSETQ. The junction shows trimming of 0 bases on V and 3 bases on J, and the gene matches do not reach 5 bases of it. This clonotype was obtained from a female donor with multiple sclerosis, enrolled in a pregnancy study. This specimen consisted of peripheral blood, obtained after pregnancy. Recombination linked TRBV5-1 to TRBJ1-5, with 8 bases aligning to TRBD1. The CDR3 loop reads CASSLGPDRANQPQHF. The nucleotide sequence reads as follows: TGCGCCAGCAGCTTGGGCCCGGACAGGGCCAATCAGCCCCAGCATTTT.